This TCR beta chain is drawn from a study of CD8+ T cells in alopecia areata. This CDR3 has 14 residues. Trimming removed 4 bases from V and 10 bases from J, with 19 bases in between. CDR1 and CDR2 from the germline V gene are MRHNA and SNTAGT. Concerning this clone: Its antigen is unidentified.

RNA extraction was followed by reverse transcription into cDNA, which acted as the sequencing template. Sequenced by immunoSEQ multiplex PCR; TCRdb stores in-frame clones only, minus some. Of under 130,000 clones in the sample, around 59% were seen once. General study points: TCR sharing across patients was less clear than in mice, possibly HLA-related. When scalp samples are sequenced, resident alphabeta T cells of normal skin are also captured. Higher clonality and more expanded CD8+ clones appeared in lesional than normal scalp.

Starting from PBMCs, sorting isolated CD4+ and CD8+ T cells. The chain has TRBV6-4 and TRBJ1-2; D is ambiguous. The receptor was derived from a human donor in good health. Sequencing was done on a sample of CD4+ T cells sorted from blood. CDR3: CASSGLPGEPYYTF. In nucleotides, the CDR3 is TGTGCCAGCAGTGGCCTTCCCGGGGAACCCTACTACACCTTC.